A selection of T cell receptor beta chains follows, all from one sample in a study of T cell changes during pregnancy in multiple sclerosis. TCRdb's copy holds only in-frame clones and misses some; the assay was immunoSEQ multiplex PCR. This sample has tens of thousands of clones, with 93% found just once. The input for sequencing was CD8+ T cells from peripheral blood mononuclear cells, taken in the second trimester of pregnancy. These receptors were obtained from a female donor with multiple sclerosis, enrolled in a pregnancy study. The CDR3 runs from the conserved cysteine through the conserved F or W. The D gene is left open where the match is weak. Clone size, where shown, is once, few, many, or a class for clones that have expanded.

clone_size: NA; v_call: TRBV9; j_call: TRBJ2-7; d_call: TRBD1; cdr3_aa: CASNPTGDFYEQYF; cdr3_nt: TGTGCCAGCAACCCGACAGGGGACTTCTACGAGCAGTACTTC
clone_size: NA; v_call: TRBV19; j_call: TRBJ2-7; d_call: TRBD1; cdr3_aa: CASSIQTGVYEQYF; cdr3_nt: TGTGCCAGTAGTATACAGACAGGGGTCTACGAGCAGTACTTC
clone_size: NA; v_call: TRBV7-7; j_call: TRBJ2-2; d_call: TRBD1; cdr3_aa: CASSLRGLGTGELFF; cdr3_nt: TGTGCCAGCAGCTTAAGGGGGCTGGGGACCGGGGAGCTGTTTTTT
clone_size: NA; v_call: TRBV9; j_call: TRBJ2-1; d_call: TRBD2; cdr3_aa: CASSAPRASGGFPNEQFF; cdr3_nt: TGTGCCAGCAGCGCCCCGCGGGCAAGCGGGGGGTTTCCTAATGAGCAGTTCTTC
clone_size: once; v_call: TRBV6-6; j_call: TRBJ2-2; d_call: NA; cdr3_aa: CASAGTTNTGELFF; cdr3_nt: TGTGCCAGCGCGGGGACGACGAACACCGGGGAGCTGTTTTTT
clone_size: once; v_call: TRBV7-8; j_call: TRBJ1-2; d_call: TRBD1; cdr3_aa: CASSTRTGVDYGYTF; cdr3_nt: TGTGCCAGCAGCACTCGGACAGGGGTTGACTATGGCTACACCTTC
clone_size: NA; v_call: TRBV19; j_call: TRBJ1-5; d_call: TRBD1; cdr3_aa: CASQQQGEFSNQPQHF; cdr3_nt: TGTGCCAGTCAACAACAGGGGGAATTTAGCAATCAGCCCCAGCATTTT
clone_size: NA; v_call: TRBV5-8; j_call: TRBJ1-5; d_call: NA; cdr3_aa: CASSSYQPQHF; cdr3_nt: TGTGCCAGCAGTTCCTATCAGCCCCAGCATTTT
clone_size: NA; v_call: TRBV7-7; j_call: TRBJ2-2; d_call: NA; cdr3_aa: CASSLGENTGELFF; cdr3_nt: TGTGCCAGCAGCTTGGGAGAGAACACCGGGGAGCTGTTTTTT
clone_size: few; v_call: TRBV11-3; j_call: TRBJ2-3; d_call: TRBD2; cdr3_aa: CASSSGGGPTDTQYF; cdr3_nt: TGTGCCAGCAGCTCGGGCGGGGGGCCCACAGATACGCAGTATTTT